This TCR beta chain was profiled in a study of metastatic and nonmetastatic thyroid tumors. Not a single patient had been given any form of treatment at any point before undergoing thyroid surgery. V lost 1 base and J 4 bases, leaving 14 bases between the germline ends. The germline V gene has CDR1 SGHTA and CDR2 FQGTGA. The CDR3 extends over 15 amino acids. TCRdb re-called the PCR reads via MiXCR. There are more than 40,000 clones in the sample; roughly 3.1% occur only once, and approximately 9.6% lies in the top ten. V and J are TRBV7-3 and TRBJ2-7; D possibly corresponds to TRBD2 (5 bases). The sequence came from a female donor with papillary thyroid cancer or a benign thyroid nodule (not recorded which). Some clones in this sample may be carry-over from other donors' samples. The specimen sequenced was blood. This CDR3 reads CASSLSYGNGYEQYF. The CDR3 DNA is TGTGCCAGCAGCTTAAGTTACGGGAACGGATACGAGCAGTACTTC. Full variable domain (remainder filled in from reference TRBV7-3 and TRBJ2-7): GAGVSQTPSNKVTEKGKYVELRCDPISGHTALYWYRQSLGQGPEFLIYFQGTGAADDSGLPNDRFFAVRPEGSVSTLKIQRTERGDSAVYLCASSLSYGNGYEQYFGPGTRLTVT.